The T cell receptor beta chain under discussion was sequenced for a study of shared clonotypes between healthy human individuals (dated by TCRdb to about 2020). In terms of the full investigation: A couple of women and a few men aged 18 to 49 years were included in the cohort. For each donor, CD4 naive and CD4 memory were each run on three plates, CD8 naive on two plates, and CD8 memory on one plate. To estimate repertoire size and how much clonotype sharing occurs between individuals, the study deeply sequenced the blood TCR repertoires of five healthy adults. To increase sequencing depth and limit assay-specific biases, different laboratories used diverse techniques to prepare libraries and sequence TCR repertoires. Each donor's leukapheresis produced roughly between roughly 0.85 and 10 billion PBMCs.

The germline V gene (reference sequence) sets CDR1 to SEHNR and CDR2 to FQNEAQ. Deletion took 7 bases off V and 2 bases off J, with a span of 9 bases between the germline ends. The CDR3 measures 13 amino acids from cysteine to phenylalanine. Only the CDR3 region is kept as DNA, spanning 39 bases read in frame from base 1. Using the deep immunoSEQ assay, multiplex PCR amplified TCR CDR3 regions from genomic DNA. For each cell subset, the extracted genomic DNA was distributed evenly across all wells of several immunoSEQ 96-well plates, and each plate served as one replicate. For sorted subsets, each replicate PCR was loaded with roughly 190 ng genomic DNA, equivalent to about 30,000 T cell genomes. The purified libraries were quantified using a Qubit 3.0 fluorometer, sized with a Bioanalyzer 2100, and then quantified again using the KAPA Library Quantification kit. Every immunoSEQ 96-well plate was sequenced on a separate single-read 150-cycle Illumina NextSeq 550 flow cell. The published analysis was carried out like this. Because only junctional sequences without quality scores were contained in the immunoSEQ output, filtering matching that applied to full-length reads could not be performed. To assign V/J genes and CDR3, sequences were annotated against IMGT germline references using PyIR, a Python wrapper for IgBLAST v1.9. Reads were filtered out if the reads had weak V/J assignments (E-value above 1e-6), no CDR3, stop codons, out-of-frame junctions, or ambiguous translated residues. V3J clonotypes were defined as sequences sharing the same inferred V gene, J gene, and CDR3 amino acid sequence. Percentage overlap between repertoires was calculated by dividing the number of shared unique clonotypes by the size of the smaller repertoire. RTK rarefaction, the Chao1 estimator, and Recon v2.1 estimates of unobserved clonotypes were used to assess repertoire richness. Generation probabilities were computed with OLGA for all TCRbeta clonotypes obtained by the gDNA method from several donors. In TCRdb, the immuneACCESS table is reduced to in-frame sequences with V and J assigned. These tables do not hold every clone; where another copy was compared, an unresolved V gene accounts for under half, and the others remain unexplained. Clone size and the V and J calls come from that table; the DNA yielded D and trimming. Within this sample are 1,500,000 or so clones, with around 97% of them counted one time only. The ten largest clones capture approximately 1.2% of the sample.

The donors were healthy, HIV-negative adults with no recently reported acute infections or vaccinations. All donors were Caucasian adults living in Nashville, Tennessee, USA. Magnetic negative selection was used to enrich CD4+ T cells, after which naive cells were positively selected on CD45RA and the negative fraction became the memory subset. After blood collection by leukapheresis, PBMCs were isolated using Ficoll-Histopaque density gradient centrifugation and then cryopreserved in the vapor phase of liquid nitrogen. Analytical flow cytometry was used to check the purity and quantity of each magnetically sorted T cell population. Genomic DNA was isolated from every sorted fraction and measured by UV absorbance on a Nanodrop 2000c. On this clone: There is no known antigen for this receptor. No per-base quality is available; no much larger clone lies one base away.

Broad study findings and their caveats: Because the study included only a small number of donors, the genetic and exposure-history diversity represented was limited. Naive subsets generally had larger estimated clonotype richness than memory subsets. Higher generation probabilities were observed for clonotypes shared by all four sorted-subset donors than for non-shared clonotypes. Only blood was sampled, and tissue TCR repertoires likely differ from those in blood. Pairwise subsampling led to the expectation that sequencing depth would affect the degree of clonotype sharing among donors. Rarefaction of sorted-subset datasets indicated incomplete sequencing despite the large sequencing depth. Across a few donors, approximately 5% of naive CD4, approximately 3.5% of naive CD8, roughly 2.2% of memory CD4, and under 0.45% of memory CD8 clonotypes were shared.

The chain couples TRBV7-9 to TRBJ1-5; the D gene is unclear. The TCR sequence derives from a man aged 25 to 40 in good health. Sample: naive CD4+ T cells sorted from blood. In light of the paper, this sample's cell subset or site label describes: CD45RA+ positively selected. The CDR3 loop reads CASTVGGNQPQHF. The sequenced DNA: TGTGCCAGCACCGTGGGTGGCAATCAGCCCCAGCATTTT.